This T cell receptor beta chain was obtained from a study of control samples from healthy donors and cancer patients. Some clones are missing from TCRdb's copy, which holds only in-frame ones; the method was immunoSEQ multiplex PCR. This table holds 150,000 or so clones, roughly 90% found once. The CDR3 totals 14 residues. Germline values: CDR1 MGHDK, CDR2 SYGVNS. The V and J ends lost 4 bases and 4 bases respectively, with 11 bases between them. Material for sequencing was blood. This clonotype was sampled from a man aged 25-45 years in good health. This chain connects TRBV25-1 to TRBJ2-1; D is possibly TRBD1 or TRBD2 (5 bases each). The CDR3 DNA is TGTGCCAGCAGTGCTCTGGGACGGTACAATGAGCAGTTCTTC. Amino acid sequence: CASSALGRYNEQFF.